This T cell receptor beta chain is drawn from a study of T cells in Graves' hyperthyroidism and ophthalmopathy. Study outcomes and limitations: Before onset, ophthalmopathy was predicted by the model a median 6.5 months earlier.

This clonotype was observed a handful of times. The antigen is undetermined. A much larger clone differs by one base, so this may be a read error. This CDR3 spans 15 amino acids. V lost 2 bases, J lost 6 bases, and 14 bases lay in between. Germline CDR1 reads SGHAT; CDR2 reads FQNNGV. Template material for amplifying TCR beta CDR3 regions consisted of RNA transcripts. When the TCR CDR3 underwent first-round RT-PCR, the HTBI primer set was used. TCRdb called the multiplex PCR reads again in MiXCR, with one record for every CDR3 protein. This table holds roughly 330,000 distinct CDR3 sequences, around a sixth found once. The patients, who ranged from 18 to 65 in age, presented with newly diagnosed hyperthyroidism lasting under 2 months. Those patients with uncontrolled infection, other autoimmune disease, pregnancy or lactation were excluded. PBMCs were collected from a roughly 9.7 ml volume of fresh peripheral blood.

The sequencing input was blood. The clonotype originates from a man aged 25 to 40 with Graves' hyperthyroidism. This chain connects TRBV11-2 to TRBJ2-1, with D perhaps matching TRBD2 (6 bases). CDR3 nucleotide sequence: TGTGCCAGCAGCTTACGGGACTTCCCCTGCAATGAGCAGTTCTTC. This translates into CASSLRDFPCNEQFF. The full variable domain, completed using reference TRBV11-2 and TRBJ2-1, is EAGVAQSPRYKIIEKRQSVAFWCNPISGHATLYWYQQILGQGPKLLIQFQNNGVVDDSQLPKDRFSAERLKGVDSTLKIQPAKLEDSAVYLCASSLRDFPCNEQFFGPGTRLTVL.